The 24 T cell receptor beta chains below were found in one sample sequenced in a study of blood T cell repertoires in COVID-19 (dated by TCRdb to between 2020 and 2021). The library was obtained by the immunoSEQ multiplex PCR assay. TCRdb stores this immuneACCESS table with in-frame sequences only. Part of the clones is absent; in the studies checked, under half of the shortfall reflects unresolved V genes, and no reason is known for the rest. This sample has about 43,000 clones in its table, and roughly 80% of those were observed once. The ten largest account for 23% of the sample. Sequenced material: peripheral blood. The origin of the receptors is a woman aged 55-75 years with acute or convalescent COVID-19.

There are a few counts of this clone. The chain couples TRBV4-3 to TRBJ2-6, with TRBD2 as a possible D gene (6 bases). This CDR3 is 18 amino acids long. Between the trimmed V and J ends, which lost 0 bases and 4 bases, there was a span of 16 bases. Germline V gene sequence: CDR1 LGHNA, CDR2 YSLEER. The CDR3 loop is CASSQDLQGRYGANVLTF. In DNA form, the CDR3 reads TGCGCCAGCAGCCAAGACCTCCAAGGGAGGTACGGGGCCAACGTCCTGACTTTC.

The chain's CDR3 is CASSLNLDNEQFF. The CDR3 region has the DNA TGTGCCAGCTCACTAAACTTGGACAATGAGCAGTTCTTC. This chain connects TRBV18 to TRBJ2-1; D gene uncertain. The CDR3 runs 13 residues. The ends were cut back, 4 bases at V and 5 bases at J, with 9 bases in the middle. CDR1 KGHSH and CDR2 LQKENI come from the germline V gene.

This clone appeared a few times. Within the sample, other DNA sequences also encode this same CDR3. The rearrangement uses TRBV29-1 and TRBJ1-1; 8 nucleotides match TRBD1. V dropped 6 bases and J dropped 1; count of bases not matched to a gene: 1. This CDR3 has 12 amino acids. Germline V CDR1 and CDR2: SQVTM, ANQGSEA. The CDR3 region is CSVGTGNTEAFF. For the CDR3, the DNA is TGCAGCGTGGGGACAGGGAACACTGAAGCTTTCTTT.

This chain links TRBV12-5 with TRBJ1-3, with TRBD1 matching 7 bases. This CDR3 spans 14 amino acids. Germline trimming cut 2 bases from V and 4 bases from J; bases unmatched to any gene: 2. The germline CDR1 and CDR2 sequences are LGHNT and FRNRAP. For the CDR3, the DNA is TGTGCTAGTGGTTTGACAGGGGTCGGAAACACCATATATTTT. As protein: CASGLTGVGNTIYF.

This clone was counted between two and nine times. The chain uses TRBV30 and TRBJ2-7, with 11 bases aligning to TRBD2. CDR1 and CDR2 from the germline V gene are GTSNPN and SVGIG (reference sequence). The CDR3 is 15 residues long. V was pared by 1 base and J by 0 bases, with 2 bases of the junction left unmatched. CDR3: CAWSGLAGSSYEQYF. The CDR3 DNA sequence: TGTGCCTGGAGTGGACTAGCGGGGAGCTCCTACGAGCAGTACTTC.

The sample holds a few counts of this clone. CDR3: CASSQEPGAYEKLFF. CDR3 DNA: TGTGCCAGCAGCCAAGAACCAGGGGCTTATGAAAAACTGTTTTTT. The J gene is TRBJ1-4, the V gene TRBV4-2, with a weak D call TRBD1 (6 bases). The germline V gene has CDR1 LGHNA and CDR2 YNFKEQ. The CDR3 length is 15 residues. Trimming took 0 bases from V and 6 from J, leaving 11 bases between them.

The V and J genes are TRBV18 and TRBJ2-3; 7 positions match TRBD1. J was trimmed by 6 bases and V by 0 bases; bases with no gene match: 12. CDR1 and CDR2 from the germline V gene are KGHSH and LQKENI. The CDR3 loop spans 17 amino acids. The CDR3 sequence is CASSPPIGQVEGDTQYF. The CDR3 DNA follows: TGTGCCAGCTCACCACCGATTGGACAGGTCGAGGGGGATACGCAGTATTTT. The full variable domain, its missing parts supplied by reference TRBV18 and TRBJ2-3, is NAGVMQNPRHLVRRRGQEARLRCSPMKGHSHVYWYRQLPEEGLKFMVYLQKENIIDESGMPKERFSAEFPKEGPSILRIQQVVRGDSAAYFCASSPPIGQVEGDTQYFGPGTRLTVL.

The J gene is TRBJ2-1, the V gene TRBV3-1 (or the pseudogene TRBV3-2); 10 bases are a match to TRBD2. Losses at the gene ends were 4 bases for V and 0 bases for J; bases not matched to a gene: 9. Germline V gene lookup returns CDR1 LGHDT and CDR2 YNNKEL (reference sequence). The CDR3 consists of 18 residues. The CDR3 here is CASSPVSSGGNSYNEQFF. In DNA form, the CDR3 reads TGTGCCAGCAGCCCGGTTTCTAGCGGGGGCAACTCCTACAATGAGCAGTTCTTC.

This chain uses TRBV18 with TRBJ1-1; 11 nucleotides align to TRBD1. This CDR3 region has 13 residues. Germline V gene data show CDR1 as KGHSH and CDR2 as LQKENI. Germline trimming cut 6 bases from V and 4 bases from J; bases unmatched to any gene: 1. For the CDR3, the DNA is TGTGCCAGCTCCGGGACAGGGGGCACTGAAGCTTTCTTT. Translating it yields CASSGTGGTEAFF.

The chain links TRBV12-3 or TRBV12-4 to TRBJ1-1, with D maybe TRBD1 (6 bases). Trimming removed 5 bases at V and 9 bases at J, with 16 bases between. The CDR3 totals 13 residues. The CDR3 DNA reads as TGTGCCAGCAGTCCTCAGGGGTTTGAGAAAGCTTTCTTT. Its translation: CASSPQGFEKAFF.

The chain uses TRBV7-2 and TRBJ1-1; 7 bases align to TRBD1. Germline values: CDR1 SGHTA, CDR2 FQGNSA. The CDR3 length is 15 residues. Losses at the gene ends were 0 bases for V and 4 bases for J; bases not matched to a gene: 5. DNA for the CDR3: TGTGCCAGCAGCTTAGCGACAGGGAGAACCACTGAAGCTTTCTTT. Amino acids: CASSLATGRTTEAFF.

This clone has just a few counts. This sequence joins TRBV11-2 and TRBJ2-7; no definite D call. The CDR3 is 15 amino acids. Between the trimmed V and J ends, which lost 3 bases and 0 bases, there was a span of 12 bases. The germline CDR1 and CDR2 sequences are SGHAT and FQNNGV. The CDR3 protein is CASSFAPLSSYEQYF. The CDR3 DNA is TGTGCCAGCAGCTTCGCTCCTCTGAGCTCCTACGAGCAGTACTTC.

In nucleotides, the CDR3 is TGTGCCAGCAGCCAAGATATAGCGGGCAGGGAGTTCTCCTACGAGCAGTACTTC. Protein sequence: CASSQDIAGREFSYEQYF. The V call is TRBV3-1 (or the pseudogene TRBV3-2), the J call TRBJ2-7; 7 bases agree with TRBD2. V was clipped by 0 bases and J by 0 bases; unmatched bases: 11. Germline V CDR1 and CDR2: LGHDT, YNNKEL (reference sequence). The CDR3 sequence is 18 residues long.

This chain connects TRBV9 to TRBJ2-3; D unclear. The V end lost 0 bases, the J end lost 3 bases, and 5 bases lay between the germline ends. In germline, CDR1 is SGDLS, CDR2 YYNGEE. CDR3 length equals 13 residues. CDR3 sequence (DNA): TGTGCCAGCAGCGTAGGCCAGACAGATACGCAGTATTTT. It specifies CASSVGQTDTQYF.

The chain is built from TRBV24-1 and TRBJ2-1, with TRBD1 as a possible D gene (5 bases). The CDR3 is 11 amino acids. Germline assignment: CDR1 KGHDR and CDR2 SFDVKD. Deletions cut 9 bases from V and 4 bases from J, with 6 bases between. The CDR3 here is CATGAYNEQFF. The CDR3 DNA is TGTGCCACCGGGGCTTACAATGAGCAGTTCTTC.

The chain links TRBV24-1 to TRBJ1-2, with a weak D call TRBD1 (6 bases). This CDR3 is built from 14 residues. Germline lookup yields CDR1 KGHDR and CDR2 SFDVKD. Trimming left V 3 bases short and J 3 bases short, with 10 bases between. CDR3 nucleotides: TGTGCCACCAGTGATCCTGGACAGCACTATGGCTACACCTTC. It is translated as CATSDPGQHYGYTF.

V is TRBV6-2 or TRBV6-3 and J is TRBJ1-2, with D possibly being TRBD1 (6 bases). Germline CDR1 and CDR2: MNHEY and SVGEGT. Trimming pared 3 bases from V and 4 bases from J, leaving 15 bases between. The CDR3 runs to 15 residues. CDR3 DNA sequence: TGTGCCAGCAGTTATTACAGGGTGTTGGGCTATGGCTACACCTTC. Translating gives CASSYYRVLGYGYTF.

This sequence joins TRBV6-4 and TRBJ2-3; D is possibly TRBD2 (7 bases). CDR3 length: 15 amino acids. Germline V gene lookup returns CDR1 MRHNA and CDR2 SNTAGT. Trimming shortened V by 8 bases and J by 14 bases, and 29 bases separated the two germline ends. Here the CDR3 reads CASPGGEGGKPQRYF. The CDR3 coding sequence is TGTGCCAGCCCGGGAGGAGAGGGGGGGAAACCACAGCGGTATTTT.

The chain couples TRBV29-1 to TRBJ2-6; D call uncertain. Germline lookup yields CDR1 SQVTM and CDR2 ANQGSEA. CDR3 length: 13 amino acids. The V end lost 4 bases, the J end lost 2 bases, and 6 bases lay between the germline ends. As DNA, the CDR3 is TGCAGCGTTGGGCACCCTGGGGCCAACGTCCTGACTTTC. Its protein product is CSVGHPGANVLTF.

This chain joins TRBV30 and TRBJ2-3, with TRBD1 matching 8 bases. Germline-derived CDR1 and CDR2 are GTSNPN and SVGIG (reference sequence). The ends lost 7 bases at V and 0 bases at J; junction bases unmatched: 6. The length of the CDR3 is 14 residues. CDR3 protein: CASNRGSSTDTQYF. Written as DNA, the CDR3 is TGTGCCTCGAACAGGGGGTCTAGCACAGATACGCAGTATTTT.

The genes are TRBV9 and TRBJ1-1; D gene uncertain. The CDR3 length is 13 residues. Trimming took off 3 bases at V and 5 bases at J, with 11 bases between the two ends. Germline CDR1 and CDR2: SGDLS and YYNGEE. CDR3 amino acids: CASSAPGDTEAFF. The DNA of the CDR3 is TGTGCCAGCAGCGCCCCCGGAGATACTGAAGCTTTCTTT.

CDR3 DNA sequence: TGTGCCAGCTCACCTCAGGGACAGGGAACCTACGAGCAGTACTTC. The encoded protein is CASSPQGQGTYEQYF. This chain uses TRBV18 with TRBJ2-7; 9 positions match TRBD1. CDR1 and CDR2 from the germline V gene are KGHSH and LQKENI. V dropped 3 bases and J dropped 2; count of bases not matched to a gene: 5. This CDR3 region has 15 residues.

This chain uses TRBV5-4 with TRBJ2-1, with D possibly matching TRBD1 (6 bases). V lost 2 bases and J 5 bases, leaving 11 bases between the germline ends. Germline values: CDR1 SGHNT, CDR2 YYREEE (reference sequence). The CDR3 has 14 amino acids. CDR3 in DNA: TGTGCCAGCAGCTTACAGGGTGGCGACAATGAGCAGTTCTTC. Protein: CASSLQGGDNEQFF.

This rearrangement joins TRBV7-9 to TRBJ2-7; 8 nucleotides match TRBD2. With 5 bases clipped from V and 2 bases from J, the junction kept 5 bases outside the gene matches. CDR1 SEHNR and CDR2 FQNEAQ come from the germline V gene (reference sequence). This CDR3 contains 14 residues. The CDR3 protein is CASSARGAPYEQYF. As DNA, the CDR3 is TGTGCCAGCAGCGCGCGGGGGGCTCCCTACGAGCAGTACTTC. The full variable domain, in which reference TRBV7-9 and TRBJ2-7 provide the parts outside the CDR3, is DTGVSQNPRHKITKRGQNVTFRCDPISEHNRLYWYRQTLGQGPEFLTYFQNEAQLEKSRLLSDRFSAERPKGSFSTLEIQRTEQGDSAMYLCASSARGAPYEQYFGPGTRLTVT.